This TCR beta chain originates from a study of T-cell reconstitution after alpha-beta-depleted transplantation in children. Study-level results: Some patients owed their high day-60 TCRbeta diversity to surviving recipient T cells and thymic progenitors. Counts and diversity of T cells one year after transplant came mostly from newly produced T cells. By about two months after transplant, alpha-beta T cells reportedly arose from several hundred graft clones that had expanded.

Unique molecular identifiers were used in preparing the TCRbeta library. Each CDR3 protein gets one entry after TCRdb re-called the PCR reads with MiXCR. The sample contains 580,000 or so distinct CDR3 sequences, more than 20% of which appear only once. On this clonotype: Its antigen is not identified.

Sequenced material: PBMCs, mostly from graft donor cells, taken 360 days after TCRalphabeta/CD19-depleted stem cell transplant. The clonotype comes from a boy under two years old who had a stem cell transplant for acute myeloid leukemia, so the T cells may come from the graft donor.

The DNA for the CDR3 is TGCAGTGCTGAAAGGGCCCTGTCTGGGGCCAACGTCCTGACTTTC. This encodes CSAERALSGANVLTF. The V call is TRBV20-1, the J call TRBJ2-6; D is unresolved. CDR1 is DFQATT and CDR2 is SNEGSKA in the germline V gene (reference sequence). V was shortened by 5 bases and J by 1 base, with 12 bases between the two germline ends. The CDR3 extends over 15 amino acids.